The clone carrying this T cell receptor beta chain qualifies as medium-sized. Its target is unknown. The sample belongs to a study of vaccination and CD4 T cells after COVID-19. As for the study in general: Two Hispanic individuals were among six male and four female convalescent patients. Study-wide results and caveats: Median about 86% of reactive clones detected in convalescent patients emerged only post-vaccination. Vaccine-specific clones in convalescent patients were spike mono-reactive in 304 of 307 cases.

The CDR3 extends over 17 amino acids. Germline loops: CDR1 SGHTA, CDR2 FQGNSA. Trimming removed 2 bases from V and 2 bases from J, with 16 bases in between. With the Oncomine TCR Beta short-read assay, DNA from cultured CD4+ T cells was sequenced. Genomic DNA was taken out of cultured CD4+ T cells by extraction. TCRdb reprocessed the PCR reads via MiXCR and lists one record per CDR3 protein. Among 10,000 to 15,000 distinct CDR3 sequences listed, around two fifths were seen once. The treatment denotes: approximately 9-day PBMC culture with coronavirus spike peptide pools or control peptides (ViraFEST assay).

The origin of this receptor is a human donor with COVID-19. The sample comprised cultured CD4+ T cells from blood. The J gene is TRBJ1-5, the V gene TRBV7-2; tentative D call: TRBD1 (6 bases). The CDR3: CASSLRAAGDGNQPQHF. DNA of the CDR3: TGTGCCAGCAGCTTACGCGCGGCAGGGGATGGCAATCAGCCCCAGCATTTT.